Shown below are 12 T cell receptor beta chains from a single sample sequenced in a study of regulatory T cells in long-lasting Graves disease. Specified time point: persistent/refractory GD, antithyroid drugs over 5 years with positive TRAb. Generation of the TCR library employed RNA extracted from PBMCs. Relying on iRepertoire HTBI primers and Arm-PCR of CDR3 regions, the team built TCR beta libraries. Each CDR3 protein gets one entry after TCRdb re-called the multiplex PCR reads with MiXCR. The top ten hold approximately 30% of the sample, which has some 370,000 distinct CDR3 sequences, approximately 25% seen once. The sequencing here drew on peripheral blood mononuclear cells (PBMCs), taken when the disease was refractory, from a patient treated with antithyroid drugs. Receptors originate from a woman aged 40 to 50 with Graves disease.

This clonotype appeared many times. The chain has TRBV6-2 or TRBV6-3 and TRBJ2-7; 7 bases match TRBD2. Germline CDR1 reads MNHEY; CDR2 reads SVGEGT. The V gene end was trimmed by 0 bases and the J gene end by 4 bases; junction bases not matched to a gene: 6. The CDR3 covers 15 residues. In DNA, the CDR3 is TGTGCCAGCAGTTACTCGACTAGCAGACAGTACGAGCAGTACTTC. It specifies CASSYSTSRQYEQYF.

In the case of this clonotype: A far more abundant clone sits one base away, making this likely a read error. This chain links TRBV6-1 with TRBJ1-5; tentatively, D is TRBD1 (6 bases). From germline, CDR1 is MNHNS and CDR2 SASEGT. Trimming shortened V by 6 bases and J by 7 bases, and 10 bases separated the two germline ends. The CDR3 length is 12 residues. The CDR3 protein is CASRTGPQPQHF. CDR3 sequence (DNA): TGTGCCAGCAGGACAGGTCCCCAGCCCCAGCATTTT.

This clonotype was seen a handful of times. The chain combines TRBV2 with TRBJ1-1; D is unresolved. The CDR3 totals 16 residues. From germline, CDR1 is SNHLY and CDR2 FYNNEI. V was shortened by 1 base and J by 0 bases, with 12 bases between the two germline ends. The CDR3 bases are TGTGCCAGCAGTGAAGTAACGTCGTGGCTGAACACTGAAGCTTTCTTT. Amino acid sequence: CASSEVTSWLNTEAFF.

This clonotype was seen a handful of times. This rearrangement joins TRBV11-2 to TRBJ2-6; D is perhaps TRBD1 (5 bases). The V end lost 2 bases, the J end lost 1 base, and 12 bases lay between the germline ends. CDR3 length: 17 amino acids. Germline V CDR1 and CDR2: SGHAT, FQNNGV. CDR3 in amino acids: CASSLRTYLSGANVLTF. The CDR3 nucleotides are TGTGCCAGCAGCTTAAGGACATATTTATCTGGGGCCAACGTCCTGACTTTC.

Details on this clonotype: This may arise from a read error, as a much more abundant clone is one base away. The chain links TRBV27 to TRBJ1-1; 8 positions match TRBD1. This CDR3 comprises 17 residues. CDR1 is MNHEY, CDR2 SMNVEV, per germline (reference sequence). Trimming cost V 6 bases and J 2 bases; bases outside gene matches: 14. The CDR3 sequence is CASSLWGQAVENTEAFF. In nucleotides, the CDR3 is TGTGCCAGCAGCCTCTGGGGACAGGCGGTGGAAAACACTGAAGCTTTCTTT.

The genes are TRBV11-1 and TRBJ2-1; 8 nucleotides line up with TRBD2. With 5 bases clipped from V and 3 bases from J, the junction kept 12 bases outside the gene matches. Germline CDR1 reads SGHAT; CDR2 reads FQDESV (reference sequence). This CDR3 has 17 amino acids. CDR3 region: CASSPDWREAGYNEQFF. CDR3 DNA: TGTGCCAGCAGCCCGGACTGGCGGGAGGCAGGCTACAATGAGCAGTTCTTC.

The J gene is TRBJ2-7, the V gene TRBV5-4, with 9 bases aligning to TRBD2. V lost 0 bases to trimming and J lost 5 bases; unmatched junction nucleotides: 3. Germline loops: CDR1 SGHNT, CDR2 YYREEE (reference sequence). There are 14 residues in the CDR3. In DNA, the CDR3 is TGTGCCAGCAGCTTGGTCTCTAGCGGGAACGAGCAGTACTTC. Protein sequence: CASSLVSSGNEQYF.

In this sample, this clonotype turned up a few times. The rearrangement joins TRBV19 to TRBJ2-1; tentative D call: TRBD1 (6 bases). Germline lookup yields CDR1 LNHDA and CDR2 SQIVND (reference sequence). The length of the CDR3 is 13 residues. With 6 bases removed from V and 7 bases from J, the gap between germline ends came to 13 bases. CDR3 sequence (DNA): TGTGCCAGTAGCACAGGGTCTTGGAATGAGCAGTTCTTC. Protein: CASSTGSWNEQFF. The full variable domain, rest sourced from reference TRBV19 and TRBJ2-1, is DGGITQSPKYLFRKEGQNVTLSCEQNLNHDAMYWYRQDPGQGLRLIYYSQIVNDFQKGDIAEGYSVSREKKESFPLTVTSAQKNPTAFYLCASSTGSWNEQFFGPGTRLTVL.

CDR3 coding DNA: TGTGCCAGCATAAATGGACAGGGGGCAAGGGAGCAGTACTTC. Its translation is CASINGQGAREQYF. The chain links TRBV6-1 to TRBJ2-7; TRBD1 agrees at 11 bases. The CDR3 is made up of 14 amino acids. From germline, CDR1 is MNHNS and CDR2 SASEGT. Unmatched junction bases numbered 9, after V lost 7 bases and J lost 7 bases.

The count of this clonotype is one. At one end the junction does not follow the germline gene, possibly because of a read error. V is TRBV2 and J is TRBJ2-1, with 7 bases identical to TRBD1. Per germline, CDR1 SNHLY and CDR2 FYNNEI. CDR3 length: 12 residues. The CDR3 loop reads CASSQGDNGQFF. The DNA of the CDR3 is TGTGCCAGCAGTCAGGGGGACAATGGGCAGTTCTTC.

In this sample, this clonotype turned up many times. V usage is TRBV13 and J usage is TRBJ2-5; D remains ambiguous. The V and J ends lost 5 bases and 1 base respectively, with 11 bases between them. CDR3 length: 14 residues. In germline, CDR1 is PRHDT, CDR2 FYEKMQ (reference sequence). This CDR3 is CASSPQPSQETQYF. In nucleotides, the CDR3 is TGTGCCAGCAGCCCACAACCCAGCCAAGAGACCCAGTACTTC.

In this sample, this clonotype turned up a few times. J is TRBJ2-7 and V is TRBV5-1; possibly TRBD1 or TRBD2 for D (5 bases each). CDR3 size: 15 residues. CDR1 and CDR2 from the germline V gene are SGHRS and YFSETQ. Between the trimmed V and J ends, which lost 0 bases and 1 base, there was a span of 11 bases. The chain's CDR3 is CASSLGDPISYEQYF. In DNA, the CDR3 is TGCGCCAGCAGCTTGGGGGACCCCATTTCCTACGAGCAGTACTTC. Supplemented by reference TRBV5-1 and TRBJ2-7, the full variable domain reads KAGVTQTPRYLIKTRGQQVTLSCSPISGHRSVSWYQQTPGQGLQFLFEYFSETQRNKGNFPGRFSGRQFSNSRSEMNVSTLELGDSALYLCASSLGDPISYEQYFGPGTRLTVT.